What follows are 23 T cell receptor beta chains derived from one specimen sequenced in a study of OX40 agonist ivuxolimab in advanced cancers. Clones were sequenced by immunoSEQ multiplex PCR, and TCRdb holds only the in-frame ones, with some missing. The table has 80,000 or so clones, 80% to 95% seen once. The sample was CD4+ or CD8+ T cells sorted from blood, taken in a trial of the OX40 agonist ivuxolimab. Source of these receptors: an adult with an advanced solid tumor such as melanoma, head and neck, liver or kidney cancer.

Here the CDR3 DNA reads TGTGCCAGCAGCCCAGGTTGGGGGCGCATAGCTAATGAAAAACTGTTTTTT. Amino acid sequence: CASSPGWGRIANEKLFF. The chain joins TRBV14 to TRBJ1-4; D may be TRBD1 (6 bases). This CDR3 has 17 amino acids. From germline, CDR1 is SGHDN and CDR2 FVKESK. V lost 4 bases, J lost 3 bases, and 18 bases lay in between.

V and J are TRBV19 and TRBJ2-4, with 8 positions matching TRBD1. The CDR3 covers 16 residues. Germline V gene lookup returns CDR1 LNHDA and CDR2 SQIVND (reference sequence). Trimming at V came to 5 bases and at J to 6 bases, leaving 12 bases not matched to a gene. The CDR3 reads CASSSGPDRVGNIQYF. CDR3 bases: TGTGCCAGTAGTTCAGGACCGGACAGGGTAGGAAACATTCAGTACTTC.

CDR3 coding DNA: TGTGCCAGCAGCGTGGGCGGGCAAGCCCTGGAGCAGTACTTC. It codes for CASSVGGQALEQYF. This sequence joins TRBV9 and TRBJ2-7; a possible D gene is TRBD2 (5 bases). The CDR3 spans 14 residues. Germline CDR1 SGDLS, CDR2 YYNGEE. The V end was cut by 2 bases, the J end by 7 bases, with 16 bases between.

V is TRBV27 and J is TRBJ1-1; 9 bases are shared with TRBD1. J was trimmed by 4 bases and V by 2 bases; bases with no gene match: 2. From germline, CDR1 is MNHEY and CDR2 SMNVEV (reference sequence). The CDR3 runs to 14 residues. The CDR3 is CASSLVQGATEAFF. In nucleotides, the CDR3 is TGTGCCAGCAGTTTAGTACAGGGGGCCACTGAAGCTTTCTTT.

The rearrangement joins TRBV5-4 to TRBJ2-1; D not certain. The CDR3 is 13 amino acids. Germline-derived CDR1 and CDR2 are SGHNT and YYREEE (reference sequence). V lost 1 base and J lost 8, with 10 bases in between. CDR3 DNA sequence: TGTGCCAGCAGCTTGTCCCAGGATCATGAGCAGTTCTTC. This translates into CASSLSQDHEQFF.

This clone came up once. The rearrangement links TRBV9 to TRBJ2-7; TRBD1 aligns across 9 bases. CDR3 length equals 15 residues. The germline gives CDR1 SGDLS, CDR2 YYNGEE. V trimming: 0 bases; J trimming: 3 bases; junction bases outside the gene matches: 4. Here the CDR3 reads CASSVEGQGFYEQYF. DNA for the CDR3: TGTGCCAGCAGCGTAGAGGGACAGGGATTCTACGAGCAGTACTTC.

The V and J genes are TRBV21-1 and TRBJ2-7; the DNA was not compared with TRBD2, the D call given in the table. TRBV21-1 is a known pseudogene. CDR3 size: 12 residues. The CDR3 sequence is CASSKRGYEQYF. The CDR3 bases are TGTGCCAGCAGCAAACGAGGTTACGAGCAGTACTTC.

Note on this clone: Other DNA sequences in the sample encode the same CDR3. This chain's CDR3 is CASSPLRETQYF. Here the CDR3 DNA reads TGTGCCAGCTCACCGCTCCGGGAGACCCAGTACTTC. V usage is TRBV18 and J usage is TRBJ2-5; D is unclear. Per germline, CDR1 KGHSH and CDR2 LQKENI. V lost 3 bases, J lost 5 bases, and 7 bases lay in between. CDR3 size: 12 residues. Combining the CDR3 with reference TRBV18 and TRBJ2-5 gives the whole variable domain NAGVMQNPRHLVRRRGQEARLRCSPMKGHSHVYWYRQLPEEGLKFMVYLQKENIIDESGMPKERFSAEFPKEGPSILRIQQVVRGDSAAYFCASSPLRETQYFGPGTRLLVL.

The chain joins TRBV6-1 to TRBJ1-2; 9 nucleotides align to TRBD1. Trimming cost V 11 bases and J 3 bases; bases outside gene matches: 7. The length of the CDR3 is 13 residues. The germline V gene has CDR1 MNHNS and CDR2 SASEGT. The CDR3 is CAGHRGQHYGYTF. CDR3 DNA: TGTGCCGGCCACAGGGGGCAGCACTATGGCTACACCTTC.

This CDR3 reads CASSAWDSHYEQYF. The CDR3 region has the DNA TGTGCCAGCAGCGCCTGGGACTCACACTACGAGCAGTACTTC. V gene TRBV21-1 combines with J gene TRBJ2-7; the table names TRBD2, a call not compared with the DNA. TRBV21-1 is deemed a pseudogene. This CDR3 spans 14 amino acids.

This chain links TRBV19 with TRBJ1-5, with 10 bases matching TRBD1. J lost 4 bases, V lost 5 bases, and 2 bases had no gene match. The germline CDR1 and CDR2 sequences are LNHDA and SQIVND (reference sequence). The CDR3 length is 14 residues. CDR3 in DNA: TGTGCCAGTAGTCCGGACAGGGGGAATCAGCCCCAGCATTTT. The encoded protein is CASSPDRGNQPQHF.

This chain joins TRBV7-2 and TRBJ2-1; 11 positions agree with TRBD2. This CDR3 is built from 15 residues. Germline CDR1 SGHTA, CDR2 FQGNSA. V lost 3 bases to trimming and J lost 3 bases; unmatched junction nucleotides: 1. The CDR3 DNA reads as TGTGCCAGCAGCTTGGGACTAGCGGTCTACAATGAGCAGTTCTTC. Protein: CASSLGLAVYNEQFF.

The genes are TRBV5-5 and TRBJ2-2; D is ambiguous. Germline lookup yields CDR1 SGHKS and CDR2 YYEKEE (reference sequence). Trimming shortened V by 0 bases and J by 7 bases, and 10 bases separated the two germline ends. CDR3 size: 14 residues. The chain's CDR3 is CASSLAFVSGELFF. CDR3 DNA: TGTGCCAGCAGCTTGGCATTCGTTAGCGGGGAGCTGTTTTTT.

This rearrangement joins TRBV28 to TRBJ2-7; TRBD1 agrees at 9 bases. CDR1 is MDHEN and CDR2 is SYDVKM in the germline V gene. The CDR3 runs to 14 residues. V lost 6 bases and J lost 7; bases outside the gene matches: 10. Here the CDR3 reads CASRGGDRAGEQYF. The CDR3 nucleotides read TGTGCCAGCAGAGGGGGGGACAGGGCGGGGGAGCAGTACTTC.

This chain connects TRBV7-2 to TRBJ2-2; 9 bases agree with TRBD1. CDR1 and CDR2 from the germline V gene are SGHTA and FQGNSA. CDR3 length equals 17 residues. The J segment lost 1 base and the V segment lost 3 bases, leaving 6 bases of the junction unmatched. The CDR3 DNA is TGTGCCAGCAGCTTTAAGGGACAGGGTTTGAACACCGGGGAGCTGTTTTTT. Its translation: CASSFKGQGLNTGELFF.

The rearrangement links TRBV5-4 to TRBJ1-1, with 8 bases that match TRBD1. V shed 5 bases, J shed 0 bases, and the junction held 3 bases outside the gene matches. The CDR3 is 14 amino acids. The germline V gene has CDR1 SGHNT and CDR2 YYREEE (reference sequence). For the CDR3, the DNA is TGTGCCAGCAGTGGACAGGGCATGAACACTGAAGCTTTCTTT. Its translation is CASSGQGMNTEAFF.

The chain uses TRBV6-1 and TRBJ1-3, with D maybe TRBD1 (5 bases). The V gene's germline CDR1 is MNHNS and CDR2 SASEGT. The length of the CDR3 is 17 residues. Trimming pared 4 bases from V and 0 bases from J, leaving 16 bases between. The CDR3 region has the DNA TGTGCCAGCAGTGTATTGGGGGGACCGAACTCTGGAAACACCATATATTTT. This gives the protein CASSVLGGPNSGNTIYF.

The chain is built from TRBV19 and TRBJ2-3; 11 bases match TRBD2. The CDR3 spans 15 residues. Trimming cost V 3 bases and J 6 bases; bases outside gene matches: 5. Per the germline V gene, CDR1 is LNHDA and CDR2 is SQIVND (reference sequence). This chain's CDR3 is CASSILGTSGDTQYF. Here the CDR3 DNA reads TGTGCCAGTAGTATCCTCGGGACTAGCGGTGATACGCAGTATTTT. Complete variable domain (other parts from reference TRBV19 and TRBJ2-3): DGGITQSPKYLFRKEGQNVTLSCEQNLNHDAMYWYRQDPGQGLRLIYYSQIVNDFQKGDIAEGYSVSREKKESFPLTVTSAQKNPTAFYLCASSILGTSGDTQYFGPGTRLTVL.

This clone was counted a single time. J is TRBJ2-1 and V is TRBV19; the match to TRBD2 covers 8 bases. The germline V gene encodes CDR1 LNHDA and CDR2 SQIVND (reference sequence). After removal of 7 bases from V and 9 bases from J, the junction contained 14 bases not matched to a gene. This CDR3 has 15 amino acids. The DNA for the CDR3 is TGTGCCAGTACCTTCGGGACGGGGGGGCCGACTGAGCAGTTCTTC. Translating gives CASTFGTGGPTEQFF.

The CDR3 loop reads CATINGRDGYTF. The CDR3 nucleotides are TGTGCCACCATAAACGGGCGGGATGGCTACACCTTC. The J gene is TRBJ1-2, the V gene TRBV10-3, with D hard to call. Trimming shortened V by 10 bases and J by 6 bases, and 15 bases separated the two germline ends. This CDR3 has 12 amino acids. In germline, CDR1 is ENHRY, CDR2 SYGVKD.

The count of this clone is one. Other DNA sequences in this sample translate to the same CDR3. The chain joins TRBV18 to TRBJ1-1; TRBD1 is a possible D gene (5 bases). Germline CDR1 KGHSH, CDR2 LQKENI. V shed 2 bases and J shed 1 base, with 8 bases lying between them. The length of the CDR3 is 14 residues. The CDR3 region is CASSPGQTNTEAFF. The CDR3 nucleotides are TGTGCCAGCTCACCAGGACAAACGAACACTGAAGCTTTCTTT. Based on the CDR3 plus reference TRBV18 and TRBJ1-1, the full variable domain is NAGVMQNPRHLVRRRGQEARLRCSPMKGHSHVYWYRQLPEEGLKFMVYLQKENIIDESGMPKERFSAEFPKEGPSILRIQQVVRGDSAAYFCASSPGQTNTEAFFGQGTRLTVV.

J is TRBJ1-1 and V is TRBV7-2; D not resolved. Between the trimmed V and J ends, which lost 1 base and 2 bases, there was a span of 14 bases. Germline V lookup: CDR1 SGHTA, CDR2 FQGNSA. The CDR3 covers 16 residues. CDR3 coding DNA: TGTGCCAGCAGCTTAGTAACCCCTATACCTAACACTGAAGCTTTCTTT. This sequence encodes CASSLVTPIPNTEAFF. The whole variable domain, remainder taken from reference TRBV7-2 and TRBJ1-1, is GAGVSQSPSNKVTEKGKDVELRCDPISGHTALYWYRQSLGQGLEFLIYFQGNSAPDKSGLPSDRFSAERTGGSVSTLTIQRTQQEDSAVYLCASSLVTPIPNTEAFFGQGTRLTVV.

This clone appeared a few times. V usage is TRBV28 and J usage is TRBJ2-3; tentative D call: TRBD1 (5 bases). The germline V and J ends were trimmed by 5 bases and 4 bases, with 10 bases remaining between them. The CDR3 loop spans 13 amino acids. Looked up from germline, CDR1 is MDHEN and CDR2 is SYDVKM. DNA for the CDR3: TGTGCCAGCAGTGGACATGTTGCAGATACGCAGTATTTT. Translating it yields CASSGHVADTQYF. The variable domain in full, completed from reference TRBV28 and TRBJ2-3, reads DVKVTQSSRYLVKRTGEKVFLECVQDMDHENMFWYRQDPGLGLRLIYFSYDVKMKEKGDIPEGYSVSREKKERFSLILESASTNQTSMYLCASSGHVADTQYFGPGTRLTVL.